This T cell receptor (beta chain) was observed in a study of blood T cell repertoires in COVID-19. Looking at the study overall: Samples of COVID-19 (acute and convalescent) were obtained from the United States, Italy and Spain. Sources were T cells, B-cell-depleted T cells, or PBMCs; the material itself was cDNA or gDNA.

The CDR3 is made up of 14 amino acids. Looked up from germline, CDR1 is MNHEY and CDR2 is SVGEGT. The V and J ends lost 5 bases and 6 bases respectively, with 16 bases between them. Those who participated ranged in age from about 18 to 89 years and resided in roughly 26 US areas. Some clones are missing from TCRdb's copy, which holds only in-frame ones; the method was immunoSEQ multiplex PCR. This repertoire shows about 480,000 clones, nearly 90% found once; its top ten account for roughly 1.8%. This receptor was taken from a woman between 18 and 30 years old with acute COVID-19. Sample: PBMCs or T cells enriched from blood (not recorded which). V and J are TRBV6-2 or TRBV6-3 and TRBJ1-1; D possibly corresponds to TRBD1 (6 bases). CDR3 in amino acids: CASSAHQGFAEAFF. The CDR3 DNA reads as TGTGCCAGCAGTGCCCACCAGGGGTTTGCTGAAGCTTTCTTT.